The present entry profiles one T cell receptor beta chain with its context. What it recognizes is unknown. Possible read error: a much larger clone is one base away. The CDR3 end shows no conserved phenylalanine or tryptophan, and so a read error is likely. This entry is derived from a study of T cell repertoires in cytomegalovirus infection. In the study overall: Carrying CMV and the relevant HLA type showed in public TCR beta signatures. Study-wide results and limits: Using cumulative public TCR beta family frequency, the authors identified those who carried CMV together with the relevant HLA. There were HLA-C-restricted CMV-specific TCR beta clonotypes dominating the ex vivo response.

Unmatched junction bases numbered 10, after V lost 10 bases and J lost 8 bases. The CDR3 extends over 13 amino acids. Germline V gene lookup returns CDR1 MDHEN and CDR2 SYDVKM. TCRdb used MiXCR to reprocess the reads, holding one entry per CDR3 protein. Of approximately 250,000 distinct CDR3 sequences in the sample, approximately 13% were seen once. This rearrangement joins TRBV28 to TRBJ1-1; 10 nucleotides match TRBD1. The specimen sequenced was PBMCs. This sequence was found in a human donor in good health (CMV status not recorded). Some clones in this sample may be carry-over from other donors' samples. The CDR3 loop reads CATQQPGQGEAFL. For the CDR3, the DNA is TGTGCCACCCAACAGCCGGGACAGGGGGAAGCTTTCCTT.